Described below is a single T cell receptor beta chain sequence and its context. The sample originates from a study of blood T cell repertoires in COVID-19. Germline CDR1 LGHDT, CDR2 YNNKEL (reference sequence). This CDR3 has 14 residues. V shed 0 bases and J shed 7 bases, with 12 bases lying between them. The method was immunoSEQ multiplex PCR; TCRdb's version includes in-frame clones alone and lacks a portion of them. In the table there are 300,000 to 400,000 clones, about 91% of which are singletons. The chain joins TRBV3-1 (or the pseudogene TRBV3-2) to TRBJ1-1; maybe TRBD1 (6 bases). This receptor was identified in a woman younger than 45 with COVID-19, enrolled during active disease. The material sequenced was peripheral blood. The CDR3 here is CASSQDIRGGEAFF. The DNA for the CDR3 is TGTGCCAGCAGCCAAGATATCAGGGGCGGTGAAGCTTTCTTT.